Listed here are 10 T cell receptor beta chains from one sample, sequenced in a study of blood T cell repertoires in COVID-19. The table came from immunoSEQ multiplex PCR; TCRdb's copy has only in-frame clones and leaves some out. The data contain some 190,000 clones, 76% of them singletons. The sample was peripheral blood. Receptor source: a woman aged 45 to 65 with active or convalescent COVID-19.

The chain employs TRBV4-3 and TRBJ2-2; no clear D gene. Trimming removed 1 base from V and 0 bases from J, with 6 bases in between. CDR1 is LGHNA and CDR2 is YSLEER in the germline V gene. The CDR3 covers 15 residues. The CDR3 loop reads CASSQGTTNTGELFF. CDR3 nucleotides: TGCGCCAGCAGCCAAGGCACAACGAACACCGGGGAGCTGTTTTTT.

V usage is TRBV12-3 or TRBV12-4 and J usage is TRBJ1-2; no firm D call. V was shortened by 2 bases and J by 11 bases, with 15 bases between the two germline ends. The CDR3 is 13 amino acids. The CDR3: CASSLNGLGGYTF. CDR3 coding DNA: TGTGCCAGCAGTTTAAACGGACTCGGTGGATACACCTTC.

The chain joins TRBV19 to TRBJ1-4; tentative D call: TRBD1 (5 bases). The V end was cut by 3 bases, the J end by 5 bases, with 13 bases between. CDR3 length: 15 residues. CDR1 is LNHDA, CDR2 SQIVND, per germline (reference sequence). Here the CDR3 DNA reads TGTGCCAGTAGTATGGGGCAGCTAGAAAATGAAAAACTGTTTTTT. This translates into CASSMGQLENEKLFF.

This chain links TRBV28 with TRBJ1-5; 9 bases line up with TRBD1. Germline CDR1 is MDHEN and CDR2 is SYDVKM. V dropped 5 bases and J dropped 6; count of bases not matched to a gene: 14. This CDR3 region has 17 residues. CDR3 region: CASSPAGTGRAGQPQHF. The CDR3 bases are TGTGCCAGCAGTCCGGCGGGGACAGGGAGGGCGGGTCAGCCCCAGCATTTT.

This clone turned up a few times. The chain employs TRBV29-1 and TRBJ2-4, with a tentative D call TRBD1 (6 bases). The length of the CDR3 is 13 residues. From germline, CDR1 is SQVTM and CDR2 ANQGSEA. V lost 3 bases and J 8 bases, leaving 14 bases between the germline ends. The CDR3 spells CSVDGVGGDIQYF. The CDR3 nucleotides are TGCAGCGTTGACGGGGTAGGGGGAGACATTCAGTACTTC.

The rearrangement uses TRBV10-3 and TRBJ1-2; D unresolved. The CDR3 runs to 11 residues. V was trimmed by 11 bases and J by 6 bases, leaving 13 bases between them. Germline V gene data show CDR1 as ENHRY and CDR2 as SYGVKD. The CDR3 DNA follows: TGTGCCTCTGGCCGAGGAAATGGCTACACCTTC. Its translation: CASGRGNGYTF.

The V and J genes are TRBV6-2 or TRBV6-3 and TRBJ2-7; TRBD1 agrees at 7 bases. The germline CDR1 and CDR2 sequences are MNHEY and SVGEGT. The CDR3 spans 16 residues. Trimming removed 4 bases from V and 2 bases from J; junction bases left unmatched: 11. The CDR3 nucleotides are TGTGCCAGCAGTTCCGACAGGGCGACTCCTCCCTACGAGCAGTACTTC. Its translation: CASSSDRATPPYEQYF.

The V gene is TRBV29-1, the J gene TRBJ2-1; the match to TRBD2 covers 15 bases. The V and J ends lost 6 bases and 6 bases, in that order; junction bases with no gene match: 3. This CDR3 is 14 amino acids long. CDR1 is SQVTM, CDR2 ANQGSEA, per germline. The CDR3 DNA is TGCAGCGTCCGGACTAGCGGGGGGGGCAATGAGCAGTTCTTC. It specifies CSVRTSGGGNEQFF.

V is TRBV6-5 and J is TRBJ1-3; D uncertain. V lost 7 bases, J lost 4 bases, and 11 bases lay in between. CDR3 length: 13 residues. CDR1 is MNHEY and CDR2 is SVGAGI in the germline V gene. The DNA of the CDR3 is TGTGCCAGCACCCGGGGTAGGGGAAACACCATATATTTT. Its protein product is CASTRGRGNTIYF.

The J gene is TRBJ2-5, the V gene TRBV28, with D perhaps TRBD1 (6 bases). The CDR3 is 14 residues long. Germline CDR1 and CDR2: MDHEN and SYDVKM. Trimming removed 7 bases at V and 5 bases at J, with 17 bases between. DNA of the CDR3: TGTGCCAGCACCCCTCTCAGGGGCGCCGAGACCCAGTACTTC. It encodes CASTPLRGAETQYF. Full variable domain (missing parts from reference TRBV28 and TRBJ2-5): DVKVTQSSRYLVKRTGEKVFLECVQDMDHENMFWYRQDPGLGLRLIYFSYDVKMKEKGDIPEGYSVSREKKERFSLILESASTNQTSMYLCASTPLRGAETQYFGPGTRLLVL.